Listed below are T cell receptor beta chains from one sample, sequenced in a study of blood T cell repertoires in COVID-19. The method was immunoSEQ multiplex PCR; TCRdb's version includes in-frame clones alone and lacks a portion of them. Among around 300,000 clones listed, more than 75% were seen once. The sequencing sample was made of PBMCs or T cells enriched from blood (not recorded which). Receptors were obtained from a woman younger than 45 who had recovered from COVID-19. Both conserved end residues are part of each CDR3. The D gene is left open where the match is weak. Clone sizes are given selectively: once, few, many, or a class where the clone is expanded.

cdr3_nt cdr3_aa d_call j_call clone_size v_call
TGTGCCAGCAGCTTATTAGAGATGGATCAGCCCCAGCATTTT CASSLLEMDQPQHF - TRBJ1-5 - TRBV5-6
TGTGCCAGCAGCTCCATTACCTCTAGCGCGTATGAGCAGTTCTTC CASSSITSSAYEQFF - TRBJ2-1 few TRBV7-9
TGTGCCAGCAGCCAAGATGTGAGCGGTGGGGATGAAAAACTGTTTTTT CASSQDVSGGDEKLFF - TRBJ1-4 - TRBV3-1/TRBV3-2
TGTGCCAGCAGCGTCAGGGGGGAGACTGAAGCTTTCTTT CASSVRGETEAFF TRBD1 TRBJ1-1 once TRBV2
TGTGCCAGCAGCCGGGACAGAGAAAATCAGCCCCAGCATTTT CASSRDRENQPQHF TRBD1 TRBJ1-5 - TRBV9
TGTGCTAGTGGTCCACCGGGACTAGCGGTGAACACCGGGGAGCTGTTTTTT CASGPPGLAVNTGELFF TRBD2 TRBJ2-2 - TRBV12-5
TGTGCCACCAGTGAACGCGGAACGGGACGGCGGGGGGAGACCCAGTACTTC CATSERGTGRRGETQYF TRBD2 TRBJ2-5 few TRBV24-1
TGTGCCAGTAGTGTCGACAGGGCGACCTCTGGAAACACCATATATTTT CASSVDRATSGNTIYF TRBD1 TRBJ1-3 - TRBV19
TGTGCCAGTAGTACCTCAGACAGGGGCCCCTACGAGCAGTACTTC CASSTSDRGPYEQYF TRBD1 TRBJ2-7 - TRBV19
TGTGCCAGCAGTGAGGGGACAGTCAACACTGAAGCTTTCTTT CASSEGTVNTEAFF TRBD1 TRBJ1-1 - TRBV6-1
TGCGCCAGCAGTGCAGGGGAATGGAATCAGCCCCAGCATTTT CASSAGEWNQPQHF - TRBJ1-5 - TRBV10-2
TGTGCCAGCAGCCAATCCCGAGGTAACACCATATATTTT CASSQSRGNTIYF - TRBJ1-3 - TRBV3-1/TRBV3-2
TGTGCCAGCAGCGGGGGGGCTTGGGAGACCCAGTACTTC CASSGGAWETQYF - TRBJ2-5 - TRBV11-2
TGTGCCAGCAGTTTGGGACAGATTGGCTACACCTTC CASSLGQIGYTF TRBD1 TRBJ1-2 - TRBV12-3/TRBV12-4
TGTGCCTGGAGTGTAAGGAGCCAAGAGACCCAGTACTTC CAWSVRSQETQYF - TRBJ2-5 - TRBV30
TGTGCCAGCAGCCCCGCCCCGACTAGCGGGGGCGGTCCCGGGGAGCTGTTTTTT CASSPAPTSGGGPGELFF TRBD2 TRBJ2-2 - TRBV5-4
TGCAGTGCTAGTCAGGGGGCGTTGAACACTGAAGCTTTCTTT CSASQGALNTEAFF TRBD1 TRBJ1-1 once TRBV20-1
TGTGCCAGCAGCTCTCGACAGACTCAGAGCTACACCTTC CASSSRQTQSYTF - TRBJ1-2 - TRBV7-2
TGTGCCAGCAGCTTAGCGGGAGGTCCGGCCTATGGCTACACCTTC CASSLAGGPAYGYTF - TRBJ1-2 - TRBV7-9
TGTGCCTGGAGATCTAGGTCCAATCAGCCCCAGCATTTT CAWRSRSNQPQHF - TRBJ1-5 - TRBV30
TGTGCCAGCAGTTCCTTCCGGGACAGACCCTACGAGCAGTACTTC CASSSFRDRPYEQYF TRBD1 TRBJ2-7 - TRBV6-9
TGTGCCAGCAGTGAAGTTGGAGCTTCACCCCTCCACTTT CASSEVGASPLHF - TRBJ1-6 - TRBV6-1
TGTGCCAGCAGTAGGGACATCAATCAGCCCCAGCATTTT CASSRDINQPQHF - TRBJ1-5 few TRBV2
TGCAGCGTGTTGACCGGGACAGGGACCGATGCTAAAGCTTTCTTT CSVLTGTGTDAKAFF TRBD1 TRBJ1-1 - TRBV29-1
TGTGCCAGCAGTCTGGGGACAGGGGGTACTGAAGCTTTCTTT CASSLGTGGTEAFF TRBD1 TRBJ1-1 - TRBV28
TGTGCCAGCACCAAAAGAGCACCGCAGGGGGAAGCTTTCTTT CASTKRAPQGEAFF - TRBJ1-1 - TRBV13
TGTGCCAGCAGTCAGGACAGGGGAAGGGAGCTGTTTTTT CASSQDRGRELFF TRBD1 TRBJ2-2 - TRBV6-4
TGTGCCAGCAGTGAGACAGCTAATATAGAGACCCAGTACTTC CASSETANIETQYF - TRBJ2-5 - TRBV2
TGTGCCAGCAGCCCGCGGACAGGGAAGAACACTGAAGCTTTCTTT CASSPRTGKNTEAFF - TRBJ1-1 once TRBV21-1
TGTGCCAGCAAACCCGAGTTGGGGGGTTATGGCTACACCTTC CASKPELGGYGYTF - TRBJ1-2 - TRBV11-2
TGTGCCAGCAGGGATACAGGAGCCGCTTTTGAGCAGTACTTC CASRDTGAAFEQYF - TRBJ2-7 - TRBV27
TGTGCCAGCAGCTTGGGGGCAGGGGTAAACACTGAAGCTTTCTTT CASSLGAGVNTEAFF - TRBJ1-1 - TRBV5-8
TGCGCCAGCAGCCTCCTCAAGACAGAGTTATACAATGAGCAGTTCTTC CASSLLKTELYNEQFF - TRBJ2-1 - TRBV4-1
TGCGCCAGCAGCCAAGATTGGACTAGCGGGGTGGGCGATGAGCAGTTCTTC CASSQDWTSGVGDEQFF TRBD2 TRBJ2-1 - TRBV4-3
TGTGCCAGCAGTCCGGGACAGGGAGTACGGGGCTACACCTTC CASSPGQGVRGYTF TRBD1 TRBJ1-2 - TRBV28
TGTGCCAGCTCACCAGTCTCAGAGGGTGAGCAGTTCTTC CASSPVSEGEQFF - TRBJ2-1 - TRBV18
TGTGCCAGCAGACAAACCTACAGGAATAACTATGGCTACACCTTC CASRQTYRNNYGYTF - TRBJ1-2 - TRBV6-4
TGCGCCAGCAGCTTGGCCTTGGTAGTAGGGGCGGCAACAGATACGCAGTATTTT CASSLALVVGAATDTQYF - TRBJ2-3 - TRBV5-1
TGTGCCAGCAGTTTATTAGGGCGATGGGGCGGACACTCTGGGGCCAACGTCCTGACTTTC CASSLLGRWGGHSGANVLTF - TRBJ2-6 - TRBV28
TGTGCCAGCAGCTTGCGGGGTCGGGGAGGTAGCAATCAGCCCCAGCATTTT CASSLRGRGGSNQPQHF - TRBJ1-5 - TRBV5-6
TGTGCCAGCAGCCTAACCTACAGGGGTGGAGGCTACACCTTC CASSLTYRGGGYTF TRBD1 TRBJ1-2 - TRBV7-3